Listed here are 14 T cell receptor beta chains from one sample, sequenced in a study of long-term antiretroviral therapy in people with HIV. Survey-level resolution applied to immunoSEQ assay v3.0. The method was immunoSEQ multiplex PCR; TCRdb's version includes in-frame clones alone and lacks a portion of them. Of about 28,000 clones in the sample, around 83% were seen once. The specimen was unsorted PBMCs, collected 0.4 years after starting antiretroviral therapy. The receptors come from a young man with HIV.

This rearrangement joins TRBV19 to TRBJ1-1; D is ambiguous. In germline, CDR1 is LNHDA, CDR2 SQIVND (reference sequence). This CDR3 is built from 12 residues. V was cut by 3 bases and J by 1 base, with 3 bases left in between. The CDR3 DNA sequence: TGTGCCAGTAGTATGGCGAACACTGAAGCTTTCTTT. Amino acid sequence: CASSMANTEAFF. Full variable domain (rest looked up from reference TRBV19 and TRBJ1-1): DGGITQSPKYLFRKEGQNVTLSCEQNLNHDAMYWYRQDPGQGLRLIYYSQIVNDFQKGDIAEGYSVSREKKESFPLTVTSAQKNPTAFYLCASSMANTEAFFGQGTRLTVV.

The chain couples TRBV4-3 to TRBJ2-7; D is unclear. In germline, CDR1 is LGHNA, CDR2 YSLEER. V was clipped by 0 bases and J by 2 bases, with 14 bases between them. The CDR3 runs to 16 residues. The CDR3 coding sequence is TGCGCCAGCAGCCAAGAAGGCGGCGGCGTAACCTACGAGCAGTACTTC. Protein: CASSQEGGGVTYEQYF.

This clone was detected a few times. The chain joins TRBV25-1 to TRBJ1-2, with 9 bases that match TRBD1. The CDR3 covers 15 residues. Germline CDR1 reads MGHDK; CDR2 reads SYGVNS. J was trimmed by 0 bases and V by 4 bases; bases with no gene match: 3. For the CDR3, the DNA is TGTGCCAGCAGTGGGGACAGGGCACCTAACTATGGCTACACCTTC. This translates into CASSGDRAPNYGYTF.

V is TRBV4-3 and J is TRBJ2-4, with a weak D call TRBD2 (6 bases). The CDR3 runs to 17 residues. V dropped 1 base and J dropped 0 bases, with 13 bases sitting between them. Germline CDR1 is LGHNA and CDR2 is YSLEER. In DNA form, the CDR3 reads TGCGCCAGCAGCCAAGGGTTCGGGGGAATAGCCAAAAACATTCAGTACTTC. This sequence encodes CASSQGFGGIAKNIQYF.

The chain uses TRBV19 and TRBJ2-1, with 11 nucleotides matching TRBD2. J lost 6 bases, V lost 6 bases, and 7 bases had no gene match. This CDR3 is built from 15 residues. Germline values: CDR1 LNHDA, CDR2 SQIVND (reference sequence). The CDR3 DNA sequence: TGTGCCAGTAGCGATAGCGGGGGGGCCATCAATGAGCAGTTCTTC. Its translation is CASSDSGGAINEQFF.

This clone has a single count. This chain connects TRBV7-9 to TRBJ2-3; D remains ambiguous. The CDR3 extends over 14 amino acids. V was clipped by 3 bases and J by 2 bases, with 9 bases between them. CDR1 is SEHNR and CDR2 is FQNEAQ in the germline V gene (reference sequence). The chain's CDR3 is CASSFPAYTDTQYF. In nucleotides, the CDR3 is TGTGCCAGCAGCTTCCCGGCCTACACAGATACGCAGTATTTT. Complete variable domain (other parts from reference TRBV7-9 and TRBJ2-3): DTGVSQNPRHKITKRGQNVTFRCDPISEHNRLYWYRQTLGQGPEFLTYFQNEAQLEKSRLLSDRFSAERPKGSFSTLEIQRTEQGDSAMYLCASSFPAYTDTQYFGPGTRLTVL.

This clone was found a few times. The chain uses TRBV18 and TRBJ1-6, with D maybe TRBD1 (5 bases). V shed 4 bases and J shed 7 bases, with 11 bases lying between them. This CDR3 comprises 14 residues. CDR1 and CDR2 (germline): KGHSH, LQKENI. CDR3 coding DNA: TGTGCCAGCTCACTGGGACCGAGGAATTCACCCCTCCACTTT. As protein: CASSLGPRNSPLHF. Combining the CDR3 with reference TRBV18 and TRBJ1-6 gives the whole variable domain NAGVMQNPRHLVRRRGQEARLRCSPMKGHSHVYWYRQLPEEGLKFMVYLQKENIIDESGMPKERFSAEFPKEGPSILRIQQVVRGDSAAYFCASSLGPRNSPLHFGNGTRLTVT.

The rearrangement joins TRBV7-2 to TRBJ2-7, with D possibly TRBD1 on 6 matching bases. This CDR3 spans 18 amino acids. CDR1 is SGHTA, CDR2 FQGNSA, per germline. The germline V and J ends were trimmed by 1 base and 3 bases, with 22 bases remaining between them. CDR3 sequence: CASSLVSGITGRIYEQYF. CDR3 bases: TGTGCCAGCAGCTTAGTGAGTGGAATAACAGGGAGAATCTACGAGCAGTACTTC.

The rearrangement links TRBV7-8 to TRBJ1-5; D might be TRBD1 (5 bases). This CDR3 spans 13 amino acids. CDR1 is SGHVS, CDR2 FQNEAQ, per germline. Trimming left V 5 bases short and J 14 bases short, with 19 bases between. The CDR3 is CASSPGATRVEHF. The CDR3 DNA follows: TGTGCCAGCAGCCCCGGGGCAACGAGGGTAGAGCATTTT.

The chain uses TRBV14 and TRBJ2-3; D is possibly TRBD1 (5 bases). CDR3 length equals 14 residues. The germline CDR1 and CDR2 sequences are SGHDN and FVKESK. V gave up 5 bases and J gave up 4 bases, with 13 bases separating them. The CDR3 protein is CASSDSSLPDTQYF. The CDR3 bases are TGTGCCAGCAGCGACAGTTCCCTCCCAGATACGCAGTATTTT.

The chain uses TRBV19 and TRBJ1-5; weak D call: TRBD1 (5 bases). Trimming shortened V by 10 bases and J by 5 bases, and 21 bases separated the two germline ends. CDR1 and CDR2 from the germline V gene are LNHDA and SQIVND (reference sequence). The CDR3 length is 15 residues. The CDR3 sequence: CATSYGAAGYQPQHF. CDR3 DNA sequence: TGTGCCACCTCCTACGGGGCGGCGGGGTATCAGCCCCAGCATTTT.

V usage is TRBV10-2 and J usage is TRBJ2-7; D ambiguous. This CDR3 is 16 amino acids long. Trimming took 0 bases from V and 1 from J, leaving 13 bases between them. The germline gives CDR1 WSHSY, CDR2 SAAADI. The CDR3 DNA sequence: TGCGCCAGCAGTGAGTCGAACAGACCGCTTTCCTACGAGCAGTACTTC. Amino acid sequence: CASSESNRPLSYEQYF.

This clone turned up a few times. The chain carries TRBV7-9 and TRBJ1-5, with D uncertain. Germline loops: CDR1 SEHNR, CDR2 FQNEAQ (reference sequence). V was shortened by 5 bases and J by 2 bases, with 10 bases between the two germline ends. The CDR3 contains 14 residues. The CDR3 protein is CASSLGSGNQPQHF. In DNA form, the CDR3 reads TGTGCCAGCAGCCTGGGTAGCGGCAATCAGCCCCAGCATTTT.

This sequence joins TRBV5-1 and TRBJ1-4; D ambiguous. The CDR3 contains 15 residues. Germline lookup yields CDR1 SGHRS and CDR2 YFSETQ. Trimming cost V 3 bases and J 2 bases, with 11 bases left between them. CDR3 in DNA: TGCGCCAGCAGCTATCGGGTGGGGACTAATGAAAAACTGTTTTTT. This sequence encodes CASSYRVGTNEKLFF.